Sequencing of this T cell receptor (beta chain) was carried out in a study of neurological immune-mediated disorders. In germline, CDR1 is MNHEY, CDR2 SVGAGI. The CDR3 has 17 amino acids. V lost 1 base to trimming and J lost 3 bases; unmatched junction nucleotides: 9. As concerns this clonotype: Its antigen is unidentified.

Study results and caveats: The phylogenetic placement of 18 of 34 multiple sclerosis patients' repertoires in one related-CDR3 cluster constitutes a possible signature.

5'RACE employing 10-nucleotide random UMIs yielded the cDNA. TCRdb redid the calling of the 5' RACE reads with MiXCR, one entry per CDR3 protein. Among 90,000 to 150,000 distinct CDR3 sequences listed, roughly 3.1% were seen once. The source is a woman between 25 and 40 years old with multiple sclerosis. What was sequenced was PBMCs. The chain combines TRBV6-5 with TRBJ1-1; 9 nucleotides match TRBD1. For the CDR3, the DNA is TGTGCCAGCAGTTACTTCGTCGGGGACAGGGCTGACACTGAAGCTTTCTTT. The encoded protein is CASSYFVGDRADTEAFF.